This TCR beta chain was recovered during a study of T-cell memory formation after mild COVID-19. Overall study findings and caveats: Shrinking CD4+ clones were chiefly CM and EM; CD8+ ones were chiefly EMRA. Contracting clones from day 15 to 85 had balanced CD4/CD8; later expanders favoured CD4+. The pre-infection memory compartment contained some responding clones, suggesting cross-reactive memory joined.

This clonotype has more than one count but fewer than ten. Its antigen is not identified. A 5'RACE reaction primed in the constant segment made cDNA libraries of TCR alpha and TCR beta, and these carried sample barcodes and UMIs. One entry per CDR3 protein results from TCRdb running MiXCR on the 5' RACE reads. The sample records 300,000 to 400,000 distinct CDR3 sequences, around 20% being singletons. CDR3 size: 15 residues. The chain links TRBV21-1 to TRBJ2-1; the table's D call of TRBD1 was not tested on the DNA. TRBV21-1 is shown as a pseudogene. What was sequenced was PBMCs or a T cell subset sorted from them (not recorded which). The TCR originated in an adult woman who had mild COVID-19 (a few samples of this study predate the infection). Cell type and time point are not known. CDR3 in DNA: TGTGCCAGCAGCTTCCGGGACAACAGCTACAATGAGCAGTTCTTC. Encoded protein: CASSFRDNSYNEQFF.